These 25 T cell receptor beta chains came from one sample sequenced in a study of cytomegalovirus exposure and HLA in healthy donors. 13 Jbeta primers and 60 Vbeta primers were used for the PCR. Libraries were prepared by immunoSEQ multiplex PCR; TCRdb keeps only in-frame clonotypes and omits some of them. This table has approximately 150,000 clones, over 70% appearing once. Material for sequencing was PBMCs. These receptor sequences come from a man aged 25 to 40 in good health and CMV-seronegative.

This chain connects TRBV7-2 to TRBJ1-2; 7 nucleotides line up with TRBD1. This CDR3 is built from 15 residues. The V gene's germline CDR1 is SGHTA and CDR2 FQGNSA. With 1 base clipped from V and 4 bases from J, the junction kept 6 bases outside the gene matches. The CDR3 sequence is CASSLGGGAGYGYTF. DNA of the CDR3: TGTGCCAGCAGCTTAGGAGGGGGCGCCGGCTATGGCTACACCTTC.

The V and J genes are TRBV27 and TRBJ1-2; 7 nucleotides agree with TRBD1. Germline assignment: CDR1 MNHEY and CDR2 SMNVEV (reference sequence). The CDR3 contains 13 residues. The J segment lost 4 bases and the V segment lost 4 bases, leaving 3 bases of the junction unmatched. This CDR3 is CASSSDRAYGYTF. In nucleotides, the CDR3 is TGTGCCAGCAGTTCCGACAGGGCCTATGGCTACACCTTC.

The V gene is TRBV7-3, the J gene TRBJ1-1; weak D call: TRBD1 (6 bases). Germline loops: CDR1 SGHTA, CDR2 FQGTGA. Trimming shortened V by 1 base and J by 8 bases, and 14 bases separated the two germline ends. This CDR3 contains 14 residues. The CDR3 sequence: CASSLSSTQGEAFF. The DNA for the CDR3 is TGTGCCAGCAGCTTAAGTTCCACCCAGGGGGAAGCTTTCTTT.

This clone was seen once. The J gene is TRBJ2-5, the V gene TRBV6-5; no definite D call. CDR1 MNHEY and CDR2 SVGAGI come from the germline V gene. The CDR3 has 15 amino acids. Trimming took 6 bases from V and 2 from J, leaving 16 bases between them. CDR3 residues: CASSRFAEGQETQYF. The CDR3 DNA reads as TGTGCCAGCAGCCGCTTTGCGGAAGGTCAAGAGACCCAGTACTTC.

The chain has TRBV6-1 and TRBJ2-2, with a weak D call TRBD1 (6 bases). The V end lost 6 bases, the J end lost 1 base, and 9 bases lay between the germline ends. Germline CDR1 MNHNS, CDR2 SASEGT. The CDR3 runs to 14 residues. CDR3 nucleotides: TGTGCCAGCAGCCTCAGGGGGAACACCGGGGAGCTGTTTTTT. This sequence encodes CASSLRGNTGELFF.

This clone showed up just a few times. This chain links TRBV7-3 with TRBJ2-7, with D unresolved. The CDR3 extends over 13 amino acids. The V and J ends lost 4 bases and 5 bases respectively, with 12 bases between them. Per germline, CDR1 SGHTA and CDR2 FQGTGA. The CDR3 bases are TGTGCCAGCAGCTCCCACGGTCTCGACGAGCAGTACTTC. This codes for CASSSHGLDEQYF.

The chain combines TRBV19 with TRBJ2-1, with TRBD2 matching over 9 bases. The germline V gene has CDR1 LNHDA and CDR2 SQIVND (reference sequence). Unmatched junction bases numbered 5, after V lost 1 base and J lost 7 bases. The CDR3 runs 15 residues. The CDR3 here is CASSIVAGVGNEQFF. CDR3 nucleotides: TGTGCCAGTAGTATAGTAGCGGGAGTGGGGAATGAGCAGTTCTTC.

This sequence joins TRBV7-8 and TRBJ2-7, with TRBD1 matching 7 bases. The CDR3 runs to 16 residues. J lost 2 bases, V lost 5 bases, and 12 bases had no gene match. CDR1 and CDR2 from the germline V gene are SGHVS and FQNEAQ. This CDR3 reads CASSKRDRVDTYEQYF. CDR3 DNA sequence: TGTGCCAGCAGCAAAAGGGACAGAGTCGATACCTACGAGCAGTACTTC.

The chain combines TRBV27 with TRBJ2-1, with TRBD2 matching 10 bases. Germline CDR1 reads MNHEY; CDR2 reads SMNVEV (reference sequence). V trimming: 6 bases; J trimming: 9 bases; junction bases outside the gene matches: 8. This CDR3 is 14 amino acids long. CDR3 in amino acids: CASRPSGSQSEQFF. The CDR3 region has the DNA TGTGCCAGCAGGCCTAGCGGGAGTCAGAGTGAGCAGTTCTTC.

V usage is TRBV7-9 and J usage is TRBJ1-1; TRBD1 matches at 10 bases. V lost 5 bases, J lost 0 bases, and 9 bases stayed unmatched. CDR1 and CDR2 (germline): SEHNR, FQNEAQ (reference sequence). This CDR3 is 17 amino acids long. The CDR3 spells CASSEGTGVEMNTEAFF. CDR3 DNA: TGTGCCAGCAGCGAAGGGACAGGGGTCGAAATGAACACTGAAGCTTTCTTT.

The chain uses TRBV5-1 and TRBJ2-7, with D perhaps matching TRBD1 (6 bases). Germline CDR1 is SGHRS and CDR2 is YFSETQ. Trimming pared 2 bases from V and 3 bases from J, leaving 12 bases between. The length of the CDR3 is 14 residues. The CDR3 reads CASSFRDNYYEQYF. The DNA for the CDR3 is TGCGCCAGCAGCTTCCGGGACAACTACTACGAGCAGTACTTC.

The chain combines TRBV7-6 with TRBJ2-1; 16 bases align to TRBD2. The CDR3 totals 16 residues. J lost 6 bases, V lost 3 bases, and 2 bases had no gene match. CDR1 is SGHVS and CDR2 is FNYEAQ in the germline V gene. CDR3 amino acids: CASSLGLAGGPNEQFF. The CDR3 DNA is TGTGCCAGCAGCTTGGGACTAGCGGGAGGGCCCAATGAGCAGTTCTTC.

This chain connects TRBV13 to TRBJ2-1, with TRBD1 identical over 11 bases. From germline, CDR1 is PRHDT and CDR2 FYEKMQ (reference sequence). CDR3 length: 16 residues. V lost 6 bases and J lost 3; bases outside the gene matches: 7. The CDR3 region is CASSFTGTGGYNEQFF. CDR3 sequence (DNA): TGTGCCAGCAGTTTTACCGGGACAGGGGGCTACAATGAGCAGTTCTTC.

This chain links TRBV5-8 with TRBJ1-1, with no clear D. V was cut by 0 bases and J by 11 bases, with 5 bases left in between. CDR1 and CDR2 from the germline V gene are SGHTS and YDEGEE. CDR3 length equals 10 residues. The CDR3 loop reads CASSLAPAFF. The DNA for the CDR3 is TGTGCCAGCAGCTTGGCCCCGGCTTTCTTT.

This chain links TRBV11-2 with TRBJ2-7, with 7 bases fitting TRBD1. The V segment lost 5 bases and the J segment 5 bases; nucleotides outside the gene matches: 6. Germline V gene sequence: CDR1 SGHAT, CDR2 FQNNGV. This CDR3 is built from 13 residues. In DNA, the CDR3 is TGTGCCAGCAGCCCGCAGACAGGGAACGAGCAGTACTTC. Encoded protein: CASSPQTGNEQYF.

CDR3 in amino acids: CRFFGGTNTGELFF. CDR3 sequence (DNA): TGCAGATTCTTTGGGGGGACGAACACCGGGGAGCTGTTTTTT. V and J are TRBV29-1 and TRBJ2-2; D is possibly TRBD2 (6 bases). Looked up from germline, CDR1 is SQVTM and CDR2 is ANQGSEA. The CDR3 sequence is 14 residues long.

Notes on this clone: Mismatch with germline at one junction end may stem from a read error. This chain uses TRBV7-9 with TRBJ2-3, with 12 bases aligning to TRBD1. Germline V CDR1 and CDR2: SEHNR, FQNEAQ (reference sequence). The CDR3 is made up of 15 amino acids. This CDR3 is CASSPRDRGPETQYF. The CDR3 bases are TGTGCCAGCAGCCCCCGGGACAGGGGGCCAGAGACGCAGTATTTT.

To note about this clone: Mismatch with germline at one junction end may stem from a read error. V gene TRBV6-5 combines with J gene TRBJ1-2; D unresolved. Germline values: CDR1 MNHEY, CDR2 SVGAGI. This CDR3 comprises 13 residues. CDR3 DNA: TGTGCCAGCAGTGCCGGGTTCAACTATGGCCACACCTTC. Translated: CASSAGFNYGHTF.

The chain has TRBV30 and TRBJ2-2; possible D gene TRBD1, 5 bases. Trimming shortened V by 1 base and J by 5 bases, and 11 bases separated the two germline ends. In germline, CDR1 is GTSNPN, CDR2 SVGIG (reference sequence). The CDR3 runs to 14 residues. This CDR3 reads CAWSADRITGELFF. CDR3 bases: TGTGCCTGGAGTGCTGACAGAATTACCGGGGAGCTGTTTTTT.

This rearrangement joins TRBV5-4 to TRBJ2-5; D possibly corresponds to TRBD1 (6 bases). The CDR3 has 14 amino acids. Germline lookup yields CDR1 SGHNT and CDR2 YYREEE (reference sequence). With 4 bases removed from V and 5 bases from J, the gap between germline ends came to 15 bases. CDR3 amino acids: CASSARGLWETQYF. CDR3 nucleotides: TGTGCCAGCAGCGCCAGGGGTTTGTGGGAGACCCAGTACTTC.

In DNA, the CDR3 is TGTGCCAGCAGGAAGCTCACCGGGGAGCTGTTTTTT. Translation: CASRKLTGELFF. This chain links TRBV7-3 with TRBJ2-2; no clear D gene. The CDR3 loop spans 12 amino acids. Germline CDR1 is SGHTA and CDR2 is FQGTGA. The V and J ends lost 6 bases and 4 bases respectively, with 6 bases between them.

In its sample, this clone was seen once. The chain carries TRBV14 and TRBJ2-5; a possible D gene is TRBD2 (7 bases). The CDR3 totals 15 residues. Trimming took 4 bases from V and 7 from J, leaving 19 bases between them. In germline, CDR1 is SGHDN, CDR2 FVKESK. The CDR3, as DNA: TGTGCCAGCAGCCCCTCAGGGGCACGGGGGGTGACCCAGTACTTC. Amino acids: CASSPSGARGVTQYF.

The gene calls are TRBV6-1 and TRBJ2-5, with 7 bases that match TRBD1. The germline V gene has CDR1 MNHNS and CDR2 SASEGT. The CDR3 runs to 14 residues. Losses at the gene ends were 2 bases for V and 3 bases for J; bases not matched to a gene: 3. The CDR3: CASSEWDRKETQYF. The DNA for the CDR3 is TGTGCCAGCAGTGAATGGGACAGAAAAGAGACCCAGTACTTC.

V usage is TRBV18 and J usage is TRBJ2-3; tentatively, D is TRBD1 (5 bases). V lost 3 bases and J lost 2, with 9 bases in between. This CDR3 is built from 14 residues. Germline CDR1 KGHSH, CDR2 LQKENI. This CDR3 reads CASSPTVLTDTQYF. In DNA, the CDR3 is TGTGCCAGCTCACCGACAGTCCTCACAGATACGCAGTATTTT.

The gene calls are TRBV28 and TRBJ2-7; 13 nucleotides match TRBD2. The CDR3 sequence is 19 residues long. Looked up from germline, CDR1 is MDHEN and CDR2 is SYDVKM. V gave up 5 bases and J gave up 1 base; unmatched junction bases: 14. The chain's CDR3 is CASSKLAGGPVLWSYEQYF. CDR3 nucleotide sequence: TGTGCCAGCAGTAAACTAGCGGGAGGGCCGGTCCTTTGGTCCTACGAGCAGTACTTC.